The 3 T cell receptor beta chains given below trace back to one sample, sequenced in a study of T cell repertoires in cytomegalovirus infection. One entry per CDR3 protein results from TCRdb running MiXCR on the reads. In the table there are about 680,000 distinct CDR3 sequences, more than 20% of which are singletons. Input material: CD8+ T cells from PBMCs. These receptors all come from a human donor in good health (CMV status not recorded). Some clones in this sample may be carry-over from other donors' samples.

J is TRBJ2-1 and V is TRBV20-1; either TRBD1 or TRBD2 may supply D (6 bases each). CDR1 and CDR2 (germline): DFQATT, SNEGSKA (reference sequence). The ends were cut back, 0 bases at V and 3 bases at J, with 15 bases in the middle. The CDR3 runs to 16 residues. CDR3 sequence: CSARDQRGALYNEQFF. Written as DNA, the CDR3 is TGCAGTGCTAGAGATCAAAGGGGGGCCCTCTACAATGAGCAGTTCTTC.

The chain uses TRBV20-1 and TRBJ1-3; D gene unclear. This CDR3 has 11 amino acids. V lost 3 bases to trimming and J lost 1 base, with 1 base between them. Germline-derived CDR1 and CDR2 are DFQATT and SNEGSKA (reference sequence). DNA for the CDR3: TGCAGTGCTAGGTCTGGAAACACCATATATTTT. Its translation: CSARSGNTIYF.

The genes are TRBV12-5 and TRBJ1-2; 10 bases align to TRBD1. With 4 bases clipped from V and 3 bases from J, the junction kept 5 bases outside the gene matches. CDR3 length: 15 amino acids. Germline CDR1 and CDR2: LGHNT and FRNRAP. The CDR3 is CASGSHGTGDYGYTF. CDR3 nucleotide sequence: TGTGCTAGTGGTTCTCATGGGACAGGGGACTATGGCTACACCTTC.